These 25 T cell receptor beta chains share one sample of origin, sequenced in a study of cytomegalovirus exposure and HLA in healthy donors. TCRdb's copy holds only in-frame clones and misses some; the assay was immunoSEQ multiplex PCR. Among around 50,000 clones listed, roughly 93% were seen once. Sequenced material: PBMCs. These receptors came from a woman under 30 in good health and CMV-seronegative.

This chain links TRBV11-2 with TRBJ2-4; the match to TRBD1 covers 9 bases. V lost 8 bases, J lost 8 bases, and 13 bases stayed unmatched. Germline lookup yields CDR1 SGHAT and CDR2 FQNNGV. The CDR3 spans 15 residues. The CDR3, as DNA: TGTGCCAGCCGCCGAACCATGGGACAGGGAGACATTCAGTACTTC. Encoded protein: CASRRTMGQGDIQYF.

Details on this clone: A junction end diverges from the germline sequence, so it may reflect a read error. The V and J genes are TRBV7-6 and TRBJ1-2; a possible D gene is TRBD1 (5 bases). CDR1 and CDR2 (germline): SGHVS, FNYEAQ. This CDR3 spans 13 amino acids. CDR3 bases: TGTGCCAGCGGCTTGGGGGGTGCCAATGGCTACACCTTC. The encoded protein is CASGLGGANGYTF.

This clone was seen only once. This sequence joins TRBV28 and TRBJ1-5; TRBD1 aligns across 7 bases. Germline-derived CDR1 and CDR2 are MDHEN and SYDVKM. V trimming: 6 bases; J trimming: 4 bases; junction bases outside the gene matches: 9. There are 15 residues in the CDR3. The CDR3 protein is CASRPLRDSNQPQHF. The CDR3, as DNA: TGTGCCAGCAGGCCTCTTCGGGACAGTAATCAGCCCCAGCATTTT. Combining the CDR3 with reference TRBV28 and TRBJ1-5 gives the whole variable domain DVKVTQSSRYLVKRTGEKVFLECVQDMDHENMFWYRQDPGLGLRLIYFSYDVKMKEKGDIPEGYSVSREKKERFSLILESASTNQTSMYLCASRPLRDSNQPQHFGDGTRLSIL.

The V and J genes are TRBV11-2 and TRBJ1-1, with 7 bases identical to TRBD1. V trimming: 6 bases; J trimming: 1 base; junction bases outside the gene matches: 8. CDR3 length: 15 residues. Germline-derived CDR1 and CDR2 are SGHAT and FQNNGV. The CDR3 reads CASSQTDRANTEAFF. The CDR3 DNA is TGTGCCAGCAGTCAAACCGACAGGGCGAACACTGAAGCTTTCTTT.

CDR3 sequence: CASSSTGGRDTQYF. CDR3 DNA sequence: TGCGCCAGCAGCTCCACGGGGGGCCGGGATACGCAGTATTTT. The rearrangement uses TRBV5-1 and TRBJ2-3; perhaps TRBD2 as D (7 bases). The V end lost 3 bases, the J end lost 6 bases, and 14 bases lay between the germline ends. Germline-derived CDR1 and CDR2 are SGHRS and YFSETQ. The CDR3 totals 14 residues.

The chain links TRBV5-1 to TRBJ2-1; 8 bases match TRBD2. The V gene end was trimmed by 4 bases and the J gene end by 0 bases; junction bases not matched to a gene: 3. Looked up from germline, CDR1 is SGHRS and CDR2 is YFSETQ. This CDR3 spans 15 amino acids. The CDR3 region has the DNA TGCGCCAGCAGCACGGGGACTAGCTCCTACAATGAGCAGTTCTTC. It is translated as CASSTGTSSYNEQFF.

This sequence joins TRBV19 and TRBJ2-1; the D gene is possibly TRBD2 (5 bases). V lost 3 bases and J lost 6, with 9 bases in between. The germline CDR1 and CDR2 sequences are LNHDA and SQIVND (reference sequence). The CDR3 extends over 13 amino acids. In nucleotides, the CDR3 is TGTGCCAGTAGTATCCAGACTACCAATGAGCAGTTCTTC. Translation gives CASSIQTTNEQFF.

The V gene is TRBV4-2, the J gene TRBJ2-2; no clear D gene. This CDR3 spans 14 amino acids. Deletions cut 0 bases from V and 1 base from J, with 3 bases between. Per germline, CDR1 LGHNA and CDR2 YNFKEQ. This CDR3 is CASSQDRNTGELFF. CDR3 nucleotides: TGTGCCAGCAGCCAAGACAGGAACACCGGGGAGCTGTTTTTT.

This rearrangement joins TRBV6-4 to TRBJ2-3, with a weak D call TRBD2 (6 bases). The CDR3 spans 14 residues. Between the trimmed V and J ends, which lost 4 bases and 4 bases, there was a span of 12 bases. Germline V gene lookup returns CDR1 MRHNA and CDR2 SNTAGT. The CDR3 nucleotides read TGTGCCAGCAGTGCTAGCGACGGGGCAGATACGCAGTATTTT. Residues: CASSASDGADTQYF.

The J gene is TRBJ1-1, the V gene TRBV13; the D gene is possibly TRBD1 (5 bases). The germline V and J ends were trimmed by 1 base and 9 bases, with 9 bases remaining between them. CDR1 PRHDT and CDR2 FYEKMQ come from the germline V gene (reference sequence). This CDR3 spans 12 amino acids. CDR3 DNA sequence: TGTGCCAGCAGCTTAGCGACAGTTCAAGCTTTCTTT. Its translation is CASSLATVQAFF.

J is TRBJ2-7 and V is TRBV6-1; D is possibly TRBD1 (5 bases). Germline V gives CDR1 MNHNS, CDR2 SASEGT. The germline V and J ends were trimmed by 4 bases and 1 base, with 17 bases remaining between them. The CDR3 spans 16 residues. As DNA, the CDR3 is TGTGCCAGCAGTGTCCTCCAGGGATATCAATCCTACGAGCAGTACTTC. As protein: CASSVLQGYQSYEQYF.

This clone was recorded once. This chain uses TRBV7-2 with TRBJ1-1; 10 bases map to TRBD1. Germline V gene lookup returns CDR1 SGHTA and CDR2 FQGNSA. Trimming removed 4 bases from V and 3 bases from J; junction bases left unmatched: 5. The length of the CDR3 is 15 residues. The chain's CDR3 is CASSYGQGVDTEAFF. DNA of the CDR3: TGTGCCAGCAGCTATGGACAGGGGGTAGACACTGAAGCTTTCTTT.

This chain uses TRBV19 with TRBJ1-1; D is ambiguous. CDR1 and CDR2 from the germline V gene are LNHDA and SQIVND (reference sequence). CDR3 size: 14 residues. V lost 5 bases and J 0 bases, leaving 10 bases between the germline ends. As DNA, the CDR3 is TGTGCCAGTAGTTTGCAGTATCTGAACACTGAAGCTTTCTTT. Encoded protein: CASSLQYLNTEAFF.

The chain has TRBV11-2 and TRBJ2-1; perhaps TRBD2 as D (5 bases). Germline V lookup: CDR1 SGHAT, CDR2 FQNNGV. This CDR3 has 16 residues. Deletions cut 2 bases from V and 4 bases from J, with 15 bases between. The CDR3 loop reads CASSLSRRAQYNEQFF. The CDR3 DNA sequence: TGTGCCAGCAGCTTATCCCGGCGGGCCCAATACAATGAGCAGTTCTTC.

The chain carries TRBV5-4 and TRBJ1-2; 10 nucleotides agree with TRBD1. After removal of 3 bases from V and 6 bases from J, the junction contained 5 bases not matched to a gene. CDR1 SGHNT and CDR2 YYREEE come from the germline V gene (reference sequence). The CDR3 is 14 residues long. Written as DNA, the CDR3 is TGTGCCAGCAGCTCAGGGACAGGGGACCATGGCTACACCTTC. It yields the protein CASSSGTGDHGYTF.

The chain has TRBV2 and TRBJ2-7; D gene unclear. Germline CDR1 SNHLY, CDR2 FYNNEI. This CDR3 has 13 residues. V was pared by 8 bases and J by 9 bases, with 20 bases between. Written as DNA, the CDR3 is TGTGCCAGCCTTTCCCCCCGAGGTCTACGGCAGTACTTC. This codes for CASLSPRGLRQYF.

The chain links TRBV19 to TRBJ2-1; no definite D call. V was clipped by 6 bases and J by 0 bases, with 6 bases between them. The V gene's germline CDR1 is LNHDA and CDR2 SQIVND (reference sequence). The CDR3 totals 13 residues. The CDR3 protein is CASSGYSYNEQFF. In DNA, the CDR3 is TGTGCCAGTAGCGGTTACTCCTACAATGAGCAGTTCTTC.

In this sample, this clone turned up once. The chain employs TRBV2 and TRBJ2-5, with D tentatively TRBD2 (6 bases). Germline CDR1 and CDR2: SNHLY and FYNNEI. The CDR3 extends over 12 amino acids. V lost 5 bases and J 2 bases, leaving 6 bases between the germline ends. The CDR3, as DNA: TGTGCCAGCAGTCGGGGGCAAGAGACCCAGTACTTC. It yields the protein CASSRGQETQYF. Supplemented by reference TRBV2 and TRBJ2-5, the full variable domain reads EPEVTQTPSHQVTQMGQEVILRCVPISNHLYFYWYRQILGQKVEFLVSFYNNEISEKSEIFDDQFSVERPDGSNFTLKIRSTKLEDSAMYFCASSRGQETQYFGPGTRLLVL.

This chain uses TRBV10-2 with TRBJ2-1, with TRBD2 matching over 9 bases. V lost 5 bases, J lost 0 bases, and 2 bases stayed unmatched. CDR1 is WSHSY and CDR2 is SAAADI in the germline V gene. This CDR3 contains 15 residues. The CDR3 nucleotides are TGCGCCAGCAGTATTAGCGGGAGCTCCTACAATGAGCAGTTCTTC. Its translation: CASSISGSSYNEQFF.

DNA for the CDR3: TGTGCCAGTAGTATAGTACAGGAGCCCTACAATGAGCAGTTCTTC. Translating it yields CASSIVQEPYNEQFF. V gene TRBV19 combines with J gene TRBJ2-1; D perhaps matches TRBD1 (5 bases). Per germline, CDR1 LNHDA and CDR2 SQIVND (reference sequence). The length of the CDR3 is 15 residues. V lost 1 base and J lost 2, with 9 bases in between.

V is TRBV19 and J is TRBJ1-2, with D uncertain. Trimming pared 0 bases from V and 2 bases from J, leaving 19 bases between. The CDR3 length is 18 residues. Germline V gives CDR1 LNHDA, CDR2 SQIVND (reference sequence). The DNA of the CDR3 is TGTGCCAGTAGTATAGATCTCGGTAGGCAGGTCTACAACTATGGCTACACCTTC. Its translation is CASSIDLGRQVYNYGYTF.

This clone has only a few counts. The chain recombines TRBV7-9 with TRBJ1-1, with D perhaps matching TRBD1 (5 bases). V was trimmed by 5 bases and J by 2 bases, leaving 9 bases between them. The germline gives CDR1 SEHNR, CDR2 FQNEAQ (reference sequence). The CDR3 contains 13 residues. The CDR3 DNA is TGTGCCAGCAGCCCTCAGGGAAACACTGAAGCTTTCTTT. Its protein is CASSPQGNTEAFF.

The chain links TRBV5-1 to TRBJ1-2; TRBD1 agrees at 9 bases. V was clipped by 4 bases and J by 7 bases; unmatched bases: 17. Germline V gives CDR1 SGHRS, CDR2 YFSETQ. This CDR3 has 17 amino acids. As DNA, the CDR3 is TGCGCCAGCAGCCCCGAGGGACAGGGCAAAATGTCGATTGGCTACACCTTC. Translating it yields CASSPEGQGKMSIGYTF.

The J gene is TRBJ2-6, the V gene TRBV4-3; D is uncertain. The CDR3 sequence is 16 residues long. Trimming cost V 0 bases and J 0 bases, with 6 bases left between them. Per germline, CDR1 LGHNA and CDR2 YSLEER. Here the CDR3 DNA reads TGCGCCAGCAGCCAAGATCTCGGCTCTGGGGCCAACGTCCTGACTTTC. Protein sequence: CASSQDLGSGANVLTF.

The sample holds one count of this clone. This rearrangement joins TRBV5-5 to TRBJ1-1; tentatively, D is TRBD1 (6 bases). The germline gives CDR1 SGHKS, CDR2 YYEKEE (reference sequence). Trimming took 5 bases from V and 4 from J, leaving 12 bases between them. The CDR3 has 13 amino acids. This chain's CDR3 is CASRQDSLTEAFF. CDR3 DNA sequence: TGTGCCAGCAGACAGGACAGTCTCACTGAAGCTTTCTTT.